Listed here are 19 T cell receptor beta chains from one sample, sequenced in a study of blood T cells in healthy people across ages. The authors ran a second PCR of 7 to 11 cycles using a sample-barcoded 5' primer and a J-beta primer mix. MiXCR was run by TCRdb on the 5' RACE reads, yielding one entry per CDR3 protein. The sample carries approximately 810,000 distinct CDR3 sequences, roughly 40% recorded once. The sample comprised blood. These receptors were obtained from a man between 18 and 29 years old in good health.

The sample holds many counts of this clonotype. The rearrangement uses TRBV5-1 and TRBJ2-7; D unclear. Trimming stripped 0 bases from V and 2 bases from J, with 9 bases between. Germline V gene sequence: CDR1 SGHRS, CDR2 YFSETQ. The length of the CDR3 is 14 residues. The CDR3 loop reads CASSLVESTYEQYF. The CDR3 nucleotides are TGCGCCAGCAGCTTGGTAGAGTCGACCTACGAGCAGTACTTC.

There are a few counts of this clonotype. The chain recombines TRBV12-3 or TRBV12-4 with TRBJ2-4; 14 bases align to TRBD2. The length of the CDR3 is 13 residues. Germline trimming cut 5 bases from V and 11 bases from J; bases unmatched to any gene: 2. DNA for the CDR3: TGTGCCAGCAGTCCGGGACTAGCGGGGGTTCAGTACTTC. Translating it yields CASSPGLAGVQYF.

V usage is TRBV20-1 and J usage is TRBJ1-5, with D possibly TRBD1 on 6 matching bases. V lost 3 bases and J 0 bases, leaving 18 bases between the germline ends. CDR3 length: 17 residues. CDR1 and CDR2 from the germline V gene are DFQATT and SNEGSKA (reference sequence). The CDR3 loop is CSARERPGQNSNQPQHF. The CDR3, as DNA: TGCAGTGCTAGGGAGCGCCCCGGACAGAATAGCAATCAGCCCCAGCATTTT.

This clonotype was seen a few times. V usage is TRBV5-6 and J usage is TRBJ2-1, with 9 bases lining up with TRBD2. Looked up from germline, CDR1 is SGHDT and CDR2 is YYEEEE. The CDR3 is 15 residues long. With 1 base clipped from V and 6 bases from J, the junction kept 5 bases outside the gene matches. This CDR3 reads CASSLSATSGNEQFF. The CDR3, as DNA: TGTGCCAGCAGCTTGTCGGCGACTAGCGGCAATGAGCAGTTCTTC.

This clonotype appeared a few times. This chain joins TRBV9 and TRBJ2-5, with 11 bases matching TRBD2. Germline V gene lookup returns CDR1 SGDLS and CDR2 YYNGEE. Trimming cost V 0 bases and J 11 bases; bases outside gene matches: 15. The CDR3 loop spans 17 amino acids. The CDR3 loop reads CASSVDGTSGAYNEQYF. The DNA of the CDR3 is TGTGCCAGCAGCGTAGATGGGACTAGCGGTGCCTACAATGAGCAGTACTTC. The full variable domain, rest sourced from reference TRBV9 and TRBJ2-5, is DSGVTQTPKHLITATGQRVTLRCSPRSGDLSVYWYQQSLDQGLQFLIQYYNGEERAKGNILERFSAQQFPDLHSELNLSSLELGDSALYFCASSVDGTSGAYNEQYFGPGTRLLVL.

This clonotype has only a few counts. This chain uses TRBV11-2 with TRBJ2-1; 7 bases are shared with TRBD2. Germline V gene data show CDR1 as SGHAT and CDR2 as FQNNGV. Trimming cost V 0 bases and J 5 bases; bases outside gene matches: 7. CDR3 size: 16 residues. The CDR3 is CASSLDLKRGNNEQFF. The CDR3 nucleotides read TGTGCCAGCAGCTTAGATCTAAAGCGGGGAAACAATGAGCAGTTCTTC.

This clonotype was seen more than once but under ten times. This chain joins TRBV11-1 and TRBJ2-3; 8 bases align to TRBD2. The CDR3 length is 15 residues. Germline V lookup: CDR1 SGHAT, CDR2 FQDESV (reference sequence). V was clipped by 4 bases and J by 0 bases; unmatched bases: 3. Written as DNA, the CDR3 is TGTGCCAGCAGCTCACTAGCGGAGAGCACAGATACGCAGTATTTT. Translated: CASSSLAESTDTQYF.

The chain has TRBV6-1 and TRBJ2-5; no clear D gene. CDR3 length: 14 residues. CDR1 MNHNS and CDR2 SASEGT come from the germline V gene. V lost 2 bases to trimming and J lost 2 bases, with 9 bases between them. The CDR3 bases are TGTGCCAGCAGTGAACGGCGGTATCAAGAGACCCAGTACTTC. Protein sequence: CASSERRYQETQYF.

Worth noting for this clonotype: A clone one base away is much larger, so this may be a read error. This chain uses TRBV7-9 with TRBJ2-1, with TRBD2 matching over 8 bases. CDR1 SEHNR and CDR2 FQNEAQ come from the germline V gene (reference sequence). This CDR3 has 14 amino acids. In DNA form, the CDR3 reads TGTGCCAGCTGCTTGGCGGGGGGACACAAGGAGCAGTTCTTC. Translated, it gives CASCLAGGHKEQFF.

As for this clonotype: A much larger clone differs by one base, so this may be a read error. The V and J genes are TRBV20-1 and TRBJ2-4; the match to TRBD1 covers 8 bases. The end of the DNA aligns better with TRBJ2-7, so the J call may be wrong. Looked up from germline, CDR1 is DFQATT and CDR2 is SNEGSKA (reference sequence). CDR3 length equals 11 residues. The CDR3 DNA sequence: TGCGGTGCTAGACAGGGGTACGAGCAGTACTTC. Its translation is CGARQGYEQYF.

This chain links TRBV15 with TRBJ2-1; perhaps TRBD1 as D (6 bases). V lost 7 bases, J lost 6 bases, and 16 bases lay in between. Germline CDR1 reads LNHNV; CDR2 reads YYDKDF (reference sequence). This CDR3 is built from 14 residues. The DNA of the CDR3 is TGTGCCACCAATTACAGGGATCTCGGCAATGAGCAGTTCTTC. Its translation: CATNYRDLGNEQFF.

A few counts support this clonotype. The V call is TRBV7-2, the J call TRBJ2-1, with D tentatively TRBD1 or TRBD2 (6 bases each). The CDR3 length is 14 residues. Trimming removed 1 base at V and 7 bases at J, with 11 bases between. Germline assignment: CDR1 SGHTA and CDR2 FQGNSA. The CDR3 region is CASSLEGGNNEQFF. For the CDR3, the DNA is TGTGCCAGCAGCTTAGAGGGGGGCAATAATGAGCAGTTCTTC.

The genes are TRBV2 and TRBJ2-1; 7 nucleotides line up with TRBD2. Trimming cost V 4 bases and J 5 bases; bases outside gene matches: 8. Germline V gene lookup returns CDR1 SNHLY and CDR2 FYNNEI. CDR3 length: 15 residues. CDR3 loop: CASSGLRGRHNEQFF. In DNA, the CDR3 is TGTGCCAGCAGTGGGTTGCGGGGGAGACACAATGAGCAGTTCTTC.

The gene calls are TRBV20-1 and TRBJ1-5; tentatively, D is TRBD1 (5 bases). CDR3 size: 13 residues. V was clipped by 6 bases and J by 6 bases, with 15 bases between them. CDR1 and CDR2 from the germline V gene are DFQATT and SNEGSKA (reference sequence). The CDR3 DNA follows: TGCAGTGCCCCTGGGCAGGGCAGTCAGCCCCAGCATTTT. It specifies CSAPGQGSQPQHF.

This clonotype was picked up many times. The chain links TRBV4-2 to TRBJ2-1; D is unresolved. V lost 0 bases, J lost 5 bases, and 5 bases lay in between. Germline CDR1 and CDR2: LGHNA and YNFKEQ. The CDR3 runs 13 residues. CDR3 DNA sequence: TGTGCCAGCAGCCAAGACCCCAACAATGAGCAGTTCTTC. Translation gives CASSQDPNNEQFF.

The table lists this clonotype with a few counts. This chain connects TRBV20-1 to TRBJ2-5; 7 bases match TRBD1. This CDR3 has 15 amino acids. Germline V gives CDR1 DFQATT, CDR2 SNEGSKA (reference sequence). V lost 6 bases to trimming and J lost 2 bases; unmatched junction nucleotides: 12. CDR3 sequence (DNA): TGCAGTGCGAGAAGACCACAGGGGTTACAAGAGACCCAGTACTTC. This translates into CSARRPQGLQETQYF.

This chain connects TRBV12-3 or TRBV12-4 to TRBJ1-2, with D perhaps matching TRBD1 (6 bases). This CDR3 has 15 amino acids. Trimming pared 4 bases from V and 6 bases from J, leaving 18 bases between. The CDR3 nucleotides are TGTGCCAGCAGTTCCCCGGTGACAGGACTAAATGGCTACACCTTC. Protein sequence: CASSSPVTGLNGYTF.

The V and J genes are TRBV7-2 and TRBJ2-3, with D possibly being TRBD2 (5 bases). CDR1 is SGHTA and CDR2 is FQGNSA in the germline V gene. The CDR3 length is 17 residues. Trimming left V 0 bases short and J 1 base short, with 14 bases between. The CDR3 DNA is TGTGCCAGCAGCTTAGCATCGGATATCGGGGGCACAGATACGCAGTATTTT. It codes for CASSLASDIGGTDTQYF. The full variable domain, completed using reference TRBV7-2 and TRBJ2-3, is GAGVSQSPSNKVTEKGKDVELRCDPISGHTALYWYRQSLGQGLEFLIYFQGNSAPDKSGLPSDRFSAERTGGSVSTLTIQRTQQEDSAVYLCASSLASDIGGTDTQYFGPGTRLTVL.

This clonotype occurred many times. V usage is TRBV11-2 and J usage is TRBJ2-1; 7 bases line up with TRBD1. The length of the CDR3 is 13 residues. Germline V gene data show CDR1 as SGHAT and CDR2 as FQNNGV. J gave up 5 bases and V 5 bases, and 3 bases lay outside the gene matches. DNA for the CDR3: TGTGCCAGCAGCGGGACAGCTCACAATGAGCAGTTCTTC. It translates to CASSGTAHNEQFF.